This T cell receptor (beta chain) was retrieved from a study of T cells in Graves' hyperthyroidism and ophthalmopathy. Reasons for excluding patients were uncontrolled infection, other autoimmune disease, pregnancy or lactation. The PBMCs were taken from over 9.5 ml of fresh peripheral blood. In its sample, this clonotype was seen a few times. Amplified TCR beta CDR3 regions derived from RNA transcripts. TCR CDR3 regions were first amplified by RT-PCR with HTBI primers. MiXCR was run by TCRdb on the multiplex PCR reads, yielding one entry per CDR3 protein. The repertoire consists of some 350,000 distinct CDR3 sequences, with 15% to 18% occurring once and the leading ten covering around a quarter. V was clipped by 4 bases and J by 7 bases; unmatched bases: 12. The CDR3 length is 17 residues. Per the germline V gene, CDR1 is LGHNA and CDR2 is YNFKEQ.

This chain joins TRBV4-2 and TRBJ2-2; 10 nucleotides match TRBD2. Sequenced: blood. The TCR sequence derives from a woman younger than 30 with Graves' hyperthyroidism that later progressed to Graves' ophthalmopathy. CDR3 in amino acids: CASSRSGLAGEVGELFF. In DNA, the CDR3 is TGTGCCAGCAGCCGTTCGGGCCTAGCGGGAGAGGTCGGGGAGCTGTTTTTT.